These 29 T cell receptor beta chains were all obtained from the same sample, sequenced in a study of siplizumab effects on memory and regulatory T cells. Sequencing was performed with immunoSEQ multiplex PCR; in TCRdb, only in-frame clones are kept and a portion is missing. Found here are over 60,000 clones, about 90% of them singletons; the top ten hold roughly 30%. Sequencing was carried out using CD8+ T cells sorted from blood. These receptors were obtained from a human donor in good health.

The chain joins TRBV9 to TRBJ1-4, with a tentative D call TRBD1 (5 bases). This CDR3 is 17 amino acids long. The V end lost 4 bases, the J end lost 2 bases, and 18 bases lay between the germline ends. Germline values: CDR1 SGDLS, CDR2 YYNGEE. The CDR3 sequence is CASSPWGVLGTNEKLFF. CDR3 nucleotides: TGTGCCAGCAGCCCATGGGGGGTCTTGGGCACTAATGAAAAACTGTTTTTT.

V is TRBV27 and J is TRBJ2-3; TRBD1 agrees at 12 bases. V lost 5 bases to trimming and J lost 7 bases; unmatched junction nucleotides: 4. This CDR3 contains 14 residues. Germline CDR1 and CDR2: MNHEY and SMNVEV (reference sequence). In DNA, the CDR3 is TGTGCCAGCAGTCCGGGACAGGGGGCCCATACGCAGTATTTT. It translates to CASSPGQGAHTQYF.

The chain couples TRBV19 to TRBJ2-1; 12 nucleotides match TRBD2. CDR1 and CDR2 (germline): LNHDA, SQIVND (reference sequence). This CDR3 is built from 17 residues. The trim removed 2 bases at V and 12 bases at J, leaving 14 bases unmatched. The CDR3 loop is CASSIPLAGGPTRSQFF. In nucleotides, the CDR3 is TGTGCCAGTAGTATACCTCTAGCGGGAGGGCCTACTAGATCGCAGTTCTTC.

V usage is TRBV9 and J usage is TRBJ2-1; 7 bases align to TRBD2. Per germline, CDR1 SGDLS and CDR2 YYNGEE. The CDR3 runs 15 residues. J was trimmed by 2 bases and V by 0 bases; bases with no gene match: 2. The CDR3, as DNA: TGTGCCAGCAGCGTAGGCGGGAGCACCTACAATGAGCAGTTCTTC. Translating it yields CASSVGGSTYNEQFF.

This chain connects TRBV18 to TRBJ1-1; D is possibly TRBD1 (6 bases). Germline CDR1 and CDR2: KGHSH and LQKENI. This CDR3 has 16 amino acids. Trimming removed 8 bases from V and 5 bases from J, with 24 bases in between. The CDR3 region is CASQGTVQLSWTEAFF. DNA for the CDR3: TGTGCCAGCCAGGGGACTGTCCAATTAAGTTGGACTGAAGCTTTCTTT.

The gene calls are TRBV11-2 and TRBJ2-3, with 8 bases aligning to TRBD2. The germline gives CDR1 SGHAT, CDR2 FQNNGV. With V trimmed by 0 bases and J by 2 bases, 1 base remained unmatched. The CDR3 is made up of 15 amino acids. The CDR3 protein is CASSLELAATDTQYF. The CDR3 bases are TGTGCCAGCAGCTTAGAACTAGCGGCCACAGATACGCAGTATTTT.

The V call is TRBV29-1, the J call TRBJ1-2; TRBD1 is a possible D gene (6 bases). This CDR3 has 13 residues. Germline CDR1 reads SQVTM; CDR2 reads ANQGSEA. The V gene lost 5 bases and the J gene lost 0 bases, with 10 bases spanning the gap. The CDR3 region has the DNA TGCAGCGTTCACAGGGAAGCTAACTATGGCTACACCTTC. It encodes CSVHREANYGYTF. Full variable domain (outside the CDR3, taken from reference TRBV29-1 and TRBJ1-2): SAVISQKPSRDICQRGTSLTIQCQVDSQVTMMFWYRQQPGQSLTLIATANQGSEATYESGFVIDKFPISRPNLTFSTLTVSNMSPEDSSIYLCSVHREANYGYTFGSGTRLTVV.

This chain connects TRBV9 to TRBJ1-1; possibly TRBD1 for D (5 bases). V lost 4 bases and J 2 bases, leaving 15 bases between the germline ends. CDR3 size: 15 residues. Germline lookup yields CDR1 SGDLS and CDR2 YYNGEE. CDR3 DNA sequence: TGTGCCAGCAGCCCCGGACACCAGGTTAACACTGAAGCTTTCTTT. It yields the protein CASSPGHQVNTEAFF.

The chain has TRBV13 and TRBJ2-7, with TRBD1 as a possible D gene (6 bases). CDR1 and CDR2 (germline): PRHDT, FYEKMQ (reference sequence). Trimming pared 5 bases from V and 2 bases from J, leaving 13 bases between. This CDR3 is built from 14 residues. The CDR3 sequence: CASSPSEGAYEQYF. As DNA, the CDR3 is TGTGCCAGCAGCCCCTCTGAGGGGGCCTACGAGCAGTACTTC.

J is TRBJ2-5 and V is TRBV19; tentative D call: TRBD2 (6 bases). CDR1 LNHDA and CDR2 SQIVND come from the germline V gene (reference sequence). CDR3 length equals 13 residues. V was clipped by 5 bases and J by 5 bases, with 12 bases between them. The CDR3 protein is CASSYGGAETQYF. CDR3 DNA sequence: TGTGCCAGTAGTTACGGAGGGGCTGAGACCCAGTACTTC.

This chain connects TRBV29-1 to TRBJ2-7; no clear D gene. The CDR3 totals 13 residues. V was clipped by 4 bases and J by 6 bases, with 16 bases between them. CDR1 is SQVTM and CDR2 is ANQGSEA in the germline V gene. For the CDR3, the DNA is TGCAGCGTTGGAGACGGTGAGTGGAGCGAGCAGTACTTC. Protein sequence: CSVGDGEWSEQYF.

This clone was found once. This chain uses TRBV7-2 with TRBJ1-1; D is uncertain. The germline V gene has CDR1 SGHTA and CDR2 FQGNSA. V gave up 0 bases and J gave up 3 bases, with 11 bases separating them. The CDR3 is 15 residues long. In DNA, the CDR3 is TGTGCCAGCAGCTTAGCGTACGGGCTGTACACTGAAGCTTTCTTT. Residues: CASSLAYGLYTEAFF. The full variable domain, with the rest looked up from reference TRBV7-2 and TRBJ1-1, is GAGVSQSPSNKVTEKGKDVELRCDPISGHTALYWYRQSLGQGLEFLIYFQGNSAPDKSGLPSDRFSAERTGGSVSTLTIQRTQQEDSAVYLCASSLAYGLYTEAFFGQGTRLTVV.

The chain links TRBV4-1 to TRBJ2-1; 8 bases align to TRBD2. Germline assignment: CDR1 MGHRA and CDR2 YSYEKL. The CDR3 is 18 amino acids. V shed 0 bases and J 4 bases; nucleotides not matched to a gene: 11. The CDR3 is CASSQDGTSAGGYNEQFF. In DNA form, the CDR3 reads TGCGCCAGCAGCCAAGATGGCACTAGCGCGGGGGGTTACAATGAGCAGTTCTTC.

The rearrangement links TRBV5-1 to TRBJ2-1; 7 nucleotides align to TRBD2. Germline values: CDR1 SGHRS, CDR2 YFSETQ. The CDR3 is 16 amino acids. Unmatched junction bases numbered 5, after V lost 1 base and J lost 1 base. CDR3 sequence reads: CASSLRWGGSYNEQFF. CDR3 DNA: TGCGCCAGCAGCTTGCGCTGGGGGGGATCCTACAATGAGCAGTTCTTC.

This rearrangement joins TRBV25-1 to TRBJ2-2; D may be TRBD1 (5 bases). Germline V lookup: CDR1 MGHDK, CDR2 SYGVNS. V was shortened by 6 bases and J by 5 bases, with 10 bases between the two germline ends. This CDR3 has 13 amino acids. CDR3 coding DNA: TGTGCCAGCAGGGCACCAGGGACCGGGGAGCTGTTTTTT. Amino acid sequence: CASRAPGTGELFF.

The V and J genes are TRBV10-3 and TRBJ2-1; TRBD2 matches 10 bases. The CDR3 is 18 amino acids. The ends lost 2 bases at V and 0 bases at J; junction bases unmatched: 7. Per germline, CDR1 ENHRY and CDR2 SYGVKD. The CDR3 region is CAISEPRTSGSSYNEQFF. The DNA for the CDR3 is TGTGCCATCAGTGAGCCCAGGACTAGCGGAAGCTCCTACAATGAGCAGTTCTTC.

This clone has a single count. The chain couples TRBV5-1 to TRBJ1-2, with a tentative D call TRBD1 (5 bases). This CDR3 contains 14 residues. Germline lookup yields CDR1 SGHRS and CDR2 YFSETQ. With 5 bases removed from V and 8 bases from J, the gap between germline ends came to 19 bases. CDR3: CASRSTPGGGGYTF. CDR3 coding DNA: TGCGCCAGCAGATCGACACCCGGGGGAGGAGGCTACACCTTC.

As DNA, the CDR3 is TGTGCCAGCAGCTTAGAAACTAGCGGGAGGGCCTACAATGAGCAGTTCTTC. Translation gives CASSLETSGRAYNEQFF. The V call is TRBV11-2, the J call TRBJ2-1; TRBD2 aligns across 13 bases. Germline loops: CDR1 SGHAT, CDR2 FQNNGV. The CDR3 loop spans 17 amino acids. Trimming cost V 0 bases and J 2 bases; bases outside gene matches: 1.

This rearrangement joins TRBV7-8 to TRBJ1-3, with 8 bases aligning to TRBD1. The germline CDR1 and CDR2 sequences are SGHVS and FQNEAQ. After removal of 5 bases from V and 8 bases from J, the junction contained 5 bases not matched to a gene. The CDR3 sequence is 13 residues long. The CDR3 is CASSDGQGHTIYF. Written as DNA, the CDR3 is TGTGCCAGCAGCGATGGACAGGGACACACCATATATTTT.

This clone was seen just once. This rearrangement joins TRBV7-9 to TRBJ2-5; 9 bases line up with TRBD2. The CDR3 is 17 residues long. V was clipped by 5 bases and J by 4 bases; unmatched bases: 14. Germline loops: CDR1 SEHNR, CDR2 FQNEAQ (reference sequence). The DNA for the CDR3 is TGTGCCAGCAGCCCCCGGGTGGGTAGCGGGAGTGGAGAGACCCAGTACTTC. Residues: CASSPRVGSGSGETQYF. The full variable domain, in which reference TRBV7-9 and TRBJ2-5 provide the parts outside the CDR3, is DTGVSQNPRHKITKRGQNVTFRCDPISEHNRLYWYRQTLGQGPEFLTYFQNEAQLEKSRLLSDRFSAERPKGSFSTLEIQRTEQGDSAMYLCASSPRVGSGSGETQYFGPGTRLLVL.

The rearrangement links TRBV14 to TRBJ1-2; D remains unclear. This CDR3 is 15 amino acids long. Per the germline V gene, CDR1 is SGHDN and CDR2 is FVKESK. Trimming took off 1 base at V and 2 bases at J, with 11 bases between the two ends. The CDR3 DNA reads as TGTGCCAGCAGCCAAGTGCGGGCAGAAAACTATGGCTACACCTTC. Translating gives CASSQVRAENYGYTF.

V usage is TRBV19 and J usage is TRBJ1-1; 8 bases map to TRBD1. The CDR3 length is 15 residues. Germline V lookup: CDR1 LNHDA, CDR2 SQIVND (reference sequence). V was clipped by 2 bases and J by 5 bases; unmatched bases: 7. This CDR3 reads CASSISGTGGTEAFF. CDR3 coding DNA: TGTGCCAGTAGTATATCGGGGACAGGTGGGACTGAAGCTTTCTTT.

J is TRBJ1-1 and V is TRBV6-1; D perhaps matches TRBD1 (5 bases). The V gene's germline CDR1 is MNHNS and CDR2 SASEGT. The CDR3 is made up of 15 amino acids. Trimming pared 7 bases from V and 4 bases from J, leaving 19 bases between. The CDR3 spells CASNPWGGGITEAFF. CDR3 coding DNA: TGTGCCAGCAACCCATGGGGGGGTGGGATCACTGAAGCTTTCTTT.

This chain uses TRBV6-5 with TRBJ1-2; D gene unclear. Germline CDR1 MNHEY, CDR2 SVGAGI. V lost 5 bases and J lost 2, with 9 bases in between. The CDR3 runs 13 residues. The CDR3, as DNA: TGTGCCAGCAGTCCTACTGGGAACTATGGCTACACCTTC. Translated, it gives CASSPTGNYGYTF.

The V gene is TRBV7-2, the J gene TRBJ2-7; 10 bases align to TRBD1. Trimming at V came to 4 bases and at J to 0 bases, leaving 6 bases not matched to a gene. In germline, CDR1 is SGHTA, CDR2 FQGNSA. The CDR3 has 16 residues. The CDR3 DNA follows: TGTGCCAGCAGCTCGAACGGACAGGGGGGCTCCTACGAGCAGTACTTC. It is translated as CASSSNGQGGSYEQYF.

This clone has just one count. V usage is TRBV5-5 and J usage is TRBJ2-1, with unresolved D. V lost 5 bases and J 9 bases, leaving 9 bases between the germline ends. Germline values: CDR1 SGHKS, CDR2 YYEKEE (reference sequence). This CDR3 region has 11 residues. Here the CDR3 DNA reads TGTGCCAGCAGTTTTGTAAGTGAGCAGTTCTTC. The encoded protein is CASSFVSEQFF.

The count of this clone is one. This rearrangement joins TRBV7-8 to TRBJ1-4, with unresolved D. V was cut by 3 bases and J by 6 bases, with 8 bases left in between. The CDR3 covers 13 residues. Germline CDR1 is SGHVS and CDR2 is FQNEAQ. CDR3 region: CASSFKLYEKLFF. The CDR3, as DNA: TGTGCCAGCAGCTTCAAGCTGTATGAAAAACTGTTTTTT.

The chain carries TRBV7-8 and TRBJ1-1; no clear D gene. This CDR3 is 16 amino acids long. Looked up from germline, CDR1 is SGHVS and CDR2 is FQNEAQ. The V end lost 1 base, the J end lost 0 bases, and 12 bases lay between the germline ends. The CDR3 region has the DNA TGTGCCAGCAGCTTAGAATTCTCCATTATGAACACTGAAGCTTTCTTT. Its protein is CASSLEFSIMNTEAFF. The variable domain in full, with the rest retrieved from reference TRBV7-8 and TRBJ1-1, is GAGVSQSPRYKVAKRGQDVALRCDPISGHVSLFWYQQALGQGPEFLTYFQNEAQLDKSGLPSDRFFAERPEGSVSTLKIQRTQQEDSAVYLCASSLEFSIMNTEAFFGQGTRLTVV.

The genes are TRBV6-6 and TRBJ1-5; 10 nucleotides match TRBD1. This CDR3 is 15 amino acids long. The J segment lost 3 bases and the V segment lost 5 bases, leaving 4 bases of the junction unmatched. From germline, CDR1 is MNHNY and CDR2 SVGAGI (reference sequence). Here the CDR3 reads CASSATGGSNQPQHF. In DNA, the CDR3 is TGTGCCAGCAGTGCGACAGGGGGCTCCAATCAGCCCCAGCATTTT.